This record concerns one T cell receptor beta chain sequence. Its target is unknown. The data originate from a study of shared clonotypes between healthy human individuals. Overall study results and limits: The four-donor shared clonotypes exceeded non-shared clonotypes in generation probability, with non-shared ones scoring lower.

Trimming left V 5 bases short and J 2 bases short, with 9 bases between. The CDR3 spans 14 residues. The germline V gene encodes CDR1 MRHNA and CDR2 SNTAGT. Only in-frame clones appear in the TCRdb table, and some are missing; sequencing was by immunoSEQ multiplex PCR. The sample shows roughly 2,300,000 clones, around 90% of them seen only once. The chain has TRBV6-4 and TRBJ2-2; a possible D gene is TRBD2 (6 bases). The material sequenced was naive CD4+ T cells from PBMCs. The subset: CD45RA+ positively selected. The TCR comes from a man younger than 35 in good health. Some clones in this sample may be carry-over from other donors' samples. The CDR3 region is CASSRDSNTGELFF. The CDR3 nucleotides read TGTGCCAGCAGTCGGGACTCCAACACCGGGGAGCTGTTTTTT.